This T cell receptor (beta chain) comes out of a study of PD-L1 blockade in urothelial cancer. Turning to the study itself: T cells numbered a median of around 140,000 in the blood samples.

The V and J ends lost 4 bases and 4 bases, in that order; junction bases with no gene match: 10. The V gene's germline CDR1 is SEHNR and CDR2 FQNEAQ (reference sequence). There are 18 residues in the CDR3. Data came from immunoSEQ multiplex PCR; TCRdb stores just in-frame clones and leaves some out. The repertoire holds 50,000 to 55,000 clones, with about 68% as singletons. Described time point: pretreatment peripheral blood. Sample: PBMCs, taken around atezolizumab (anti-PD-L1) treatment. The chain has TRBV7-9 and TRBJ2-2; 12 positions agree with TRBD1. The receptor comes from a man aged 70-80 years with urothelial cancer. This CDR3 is CASSSPPGQGAITGELFF. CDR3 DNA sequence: TGTGCCAGCAGCTCCCCCCCGGGACAGGGGGCGATCACCGGGGAGCTGTTTTTT.